Listed here are 20 T cell receptor beta chains from one sample, sequenced in a study of human T cells and chemical hapten exposure. TCRdb ran MiXCR on the RACE reads and lists one entry per CDR3 protein. The sample includes around 250,000 distinct CDR3 sequences, 7.5% to 10% of them seen just once. Time point in this sample: pre-sensitization, week 0. Sample treatment: therapeutic diphenylcyclopropenone sensitization with weekly scalp DPC. Sequencing used whole blood, obtained in connection with sensitization to the hapten diphenylcyclopropenone (DPC). Receptors were obtained from a woman in her thirties or forties with alopecia areata. Some clones in this sample may be carry-over from other donors' samples.

This clonotype has more than one count but fewer than ten. This rearrangement joins TRBV6-6 to TRBJ1-1; maybe TRBD1 (6 bases). V was trimmed by 8 bases and J by 6 bases, leaving 19 bases between them. This CDR3 region has 14 residues. Germline V gene sequence: CDR1 MNHNY, CDR2 SVGAGI (reference sequence). CDR3 in amino acids: CASRPAGGASEAFF. In DNA form, the CDR3 reads TGTGCCAGCCGACCAGCCGGGGGGGCTTCTGAAGCTTTCTTT.

This clonotype occurred many times. The gene calls are TRBV12-3 or TRBV12-4 and TRBJ2-2, with D maybe TRBD2 (5 bases). CDR3 length: 14 residues. The V and J ends lost 6 bases and 6 bases respectively, with 14 bases between them. CDR3 loop: CASSPKTGAGELFF. In DNA form, the CDR3 reads TGTGCCAGCAGCCCTAAAACCGGGGCCGGGGAGCTGTTTTTT.

This clonotype was detected a few times. V and J are TRBV12-3 or TRBV12-4 and TRBJ2-7; TRBD2 agrees at 10 bases. The J segment lost 3 bases and the V segment lost 5 bases, leaving 7 bases of the junction unmatched. This CDR3 has 15 amino acids. The CDR3: CASSPSGRAVYEQYF. The CDR3 DNA reads TGTGCCAGCAGTCCGAGCGGGAGGGCCGTCTACGAGCAGTACTTC.

The chain joins TRBV4-1 to TRBJ2-2, with D perhaps TRBD1 or TRBD2 (5 bases each). CDR1 is MGHRA and CDR2 is YSYEKL in the germline V gene. The germline V and J ends were trimmed by 1 base and 4 bases, with 16 bases remaining between them. The CDR3 is 17 residues long. The CDR3 sequence: CASSQAGGGPLTGELFF. The CDR3 DNA is TGCGCCAGCAGCCAAGCTGGTGGGGGACCACTCACCGGGGAGCTGTTTTTT.

This clonotype has just a few counts. The chain has TRBV20-1 and TRBJ2-3, with 9 bases that match TRBD2. With 3 bases clipped from V and 4 bases from J, the junction kept 11 bases outside the gene matches. CDR3 length: 16 amino acids. The germline CDR1 and CDR2 sequences are DFQATT and SNEGSKA (reference sequence). Here the CDR3 reads CSARAFLAGTPDTQYF. As DNA, the CDR3 is TGCAGTGCTAGGGCGTTCCTAGCGGGAACCCCAGATACGCAGTATTTT.

This clonotype was detected a few times. The V gene is TRBV29-1, the J gene TRBJ1-2; 7 nucleotides agree with TRBD1. Trimming at V came to 5 bases and at J to 4 bases, leaving 13 bases not matched to a gene. This CDR3 spans 15 amino acids. In germline, CDR1 is SQVTM, CDR2 ANQGSEA. CDR3 loop: CSVPIMTGPSYGYTF. As DNA, the CDR3 is TGCAGCGTTCCCATCATGACAGGGCCTTCCTATGGCTACACCTTC. Full variable domain (missing parts from reference TRBV29-1 and TRBJ1-2): SAVISQKPSRDICQRGTSLTIQCQVDSQVTMMFWYRQQPGQSLTLIATANQGSEATYESGFVIDKFPISRPNLTFSTLTVSNMSPEDSSIYLCSVPIMTGPSYGYTFGSGTRLTVV.

This clonotype was counted between two and nine times. The rearrangement joins TRBV20-1 to TRBJ2-7, with 12 bases aligning to TRBD2. This CDR3 has 14 amino acids. J lost 6 bases, V lost 5 bases, and 8 bases had no gene match. In germline, CDR1 is DFQATT, CDR2 SNEGSKA (reference sequence). DNA of the CDR3: TGCAGTGCTGACCAAGGACTAGCGGGGACCGAGCAGTACTTC. Protein sequence: CSADQGLAGTEQYF.

This chain joins TRBV11-2 and TRBJ2-4; D may be TRBD1 (6 bases). The CDR3 is 17 amino acids. Trimming pared 0 bases from V and 0 bases from J, leaving 12 bases between. CDR1 is SGHAT and CDR2 is FQNNGV in the germline V gene. Here the CDR3 DNA reads TGTGCCAGCAGCTTAGATCGACAGGCTCTAGCCAAAAACATTCAGTACTTC. Translating gives CASSLDRQALAKNIQYF.

The rearrangement joins TRBV12-3 or TRBV12-4 to TRBJ1-4, with D unclear. The germline V and J ends were trimmed by 7 bases and 8 bases, with 8 bases remaining between them. The CDR3 consists of 11 residues. CDR3: CASTLREKLFF. The CDR3 nucleotides are TGTGCCAGCACCCTACGAGAAAAACTGTTTTTT.

This clonotype was counted at least ten times. This rearrangement joins TRBV20-1 to TRBJ1-4, with 10 bases that match TRBD1. The CDR3 contains 13 residues. Unmatched junction bases numbered 6, after V lost 6 bases and J lost 8 bases. CDR1 DFQATT and CDR2 SNEGSKA come from the germline V gene (reference sequence). CDR3 bases: TGCAGTGCCAAGACAGGGGGCGAGGAAAAACTGTTTTTT. It yields the protein CSAKTGGEEKLFF.

Ten or more counts support this clonotype. The chain uses TRBV27 and TRBJ1-2; D possibly corresponds to TRBD1 (6 bases). The CDR3 has 15 amino acids. The V and J ends lost 7 bases and 4 bases respectively, with 19 bases between them. Per the germline V gene, CDR1 is MNHEY and CDR2 is SMNVEV (reference sequence). The CDR3 loop is CASIPSAGESYGYTF. The DNA for the CDR3 is TGTGCCAGCATCCCCTCCGCAGGGGAGTCCTATGGCTACACCTTC.

This clonotype was recorded a few times. This chain links TRBV6-2 or TRBV6-3 with TRBJ2-2; D is possibly TRBD2 (6 bases). CDR1 is MNHEY, CDR2 SVGEGT, per germline. V lost 0 bases to trimming and J lost 8 bases, with 10 bases between them. This CDR3 is built from 14 residues. The DNA of the CDR3 is TGTGCCAGCAGTTACTCGATTGGAGGGGGGGAGCTGTTTTTT. Amino acid sequence: CASSYSIGGGELFF.

The J gene is TRBJ1-5, the V gene TRBV6-5; possibly TRBD1 for D (6 bases). V was clipped by 7 bases and J by 2 bases, with 12 bases between them. Looked up from germline, CDR1 is MNHEY and CDR2 is SVGAGI. The CDR3 loop spans 14 amino acids. The CDR3 protein is CASKMDRGNQPQHF. CDR3 DNA sequence: TGTGCCAGCAAAATGGACAGAGGCAATCAGCCCCAGCATTTT.

J is TRBJ2-5 and V is TRBV7-2; D may match TRBD1 or TRBD2 (5 bases each). Germline assignment: CDR1 SGHTA and CDR2 FQGNSA. The CDR3 has 15 amino acids. V was clipped by 5 bases and J by 5 bases, with 18 bases between them. The CDR3 reads CASSVGVAWRETQYF. The CDR3 coding sequence is TGTGCCAGCAGCGTGGGGGTAGCATGGCGCGAGACCCAGTACTTC. The full variable domain, with the rest looked up from reference TRBV7-2 and TRBJ2-5, is GAGVSQSPSNKVTEKGKDVELRCDPISGHTALYWYRQSLGQGLEFLIYFQGNSAPDKSGLPSDRFSAERTGGSVSTLTIQRTQQEDSAVYLCASSVGVAWRETQYFGPGTRLLVL.

This clonotype was seen many times. CDR3 bases: TGTGCCAGCAGATCAGGGGGCAGGATCATGGCTGAAGCTTTCTTT. Residues: CASRSGGRIMAEAFF. The rearrangement joins TRBV28 to TRBJ1-1; 8 bases align to TRBD1. CDR3 length: 15 residues. V shed 6 bases, J shed 6 bases, and the junction held 12 bases outside the gene matches. Germline lookup yields CDR1 MDHEN and CDR2 SYDVKM.

The V call is TRBV10-3, the J call TRBJ2-7, with 11 bases that match TRBD1. The CDR3 contains 14 residues. V shed 3 bases and J 6 bases; nucleotides not matched to a gene: 4. Germline values: CDR1 ENHRY, CDR2 SYGVKD. The CDR3 coding sequence is TGTGCCATCAGTGACTGGACAGGGGGCGCCGAGCAGTACTTC. It is translated as CAISDWTGGAEQYF.

V and J are TRBV7-2 and TRBJ2-3, with D unresolved. This CDR3 spans 13 amino acids. Germline V gene data show CDR1 as SGHTA and CDR2 as FQGNSA. Trimming cost V 3 bases and J 4 bases, with 8 bases left between them. DNA for the CDR3: TGTGCCAGCAGCTTCTACTCTCCAGATACGCAGTATTTT. As protein: CASSFYSPDTQYF.

The J gene is TRBJ2-3, the V gene TRBV6-2 or TRBV6-3, with 10 bases identical to TRBD2. The CDR3 sequence is 16 residues long. Germline V gene lookup returns CDR1 MNHEY and CDR2 SVGEGT. V dropped 7 bases and J dropped 2; count of bases not matched to a gene: 9. The CDR3: CASTDRTSGNTDTQYF. DNA for the CDR3: TGTGCCAGCACCGACCGGACTAGCGGAAACACAGATACGCAGTATTTT.

The chain carries TRBV12-3 or TRBV12-4 and TRBJ1-1; D may be TRBD1 (6 bases). The CDR3 is 12 residues long. Trimming pared 5 bases from V and 4 bases from J, leaving 8 bases between. The CDR3 here is CASSTGTTEAFF. CDR3 nucleotide sequence: TGTGCCAGCAGTACAGGGACCACTGAAGCTTTCTTT.

This clonotype was found many times. The CDR3 bases are TGTGCCAGCAGCTTATCGGACAGGGGCGGTCAGCCCCAGCATTTT. Translation: CASSLSDRGGQPQHF. The rearrangement uses TRBV6-6 and TRBJ1-5; 9 positions agree with TRBD1. CDR3 length: 15 residues. In germline, CDR1 is MNHNY, CDR2 SVGAGI (reference sequence). Losses at the gene ends were 6 bases for V and 6 bases for J; bases not matched to a gene: 9.